The text below deals with one TCR beta chain. Which antigen it targets is not known. No much larger clone exists at a distance of one base, and base qualities are not known. The cohort was made up of 666 healthy bone marrow donors. At the time of sampling, all cohort members were nominally healthy, though unrecorded immune exposures were likely present. The donor was CMV seropositive and belonged to the group of 250 to 300 seropositive cohort members. A peripheral blood sample was collected from each donor, and TCR beta sequencing was performed on peripheral blood mononuclear cells. Genomic DNA extraction from the blood cell samples was performed with the Qiagen DNeasy Blood Extraction Kit. The germline V gene gives CDR1 as MGHRA and CDR2 as YSYEKL. For this chain, trimming is 0 bases at the V end and 4 bases at the J end, and the number of junction bases without a gene match is 12. The CDR3 runs 18 residues from the cysteine to the phenylalanine. CDR3 DNA is the only sequence kept; it has 54 bases, read in frame from the first base.

This entry comes from a study of cytomegalovirus exposure and HLA in healthy donors (dated by TCRdb to 2016 to 2017). Notes on the research overall: In an earlier analysis of 450 to 750 of the donors, less than 350 Gb of sequence data and 117 million unique TCR beta sequences from about 190 million T cells were reported. An early release that covered roughly 600 HLA-typed donors contained about 290 gigabases of sequencing data and around 80 million unique TCR sequences. Of the 398 genotyped donors, 65% to 90% fell in the genetic ancestry cluster associated with self-reported Caucasian donors. The aim of the study was to test whether cataloging public T cell receptors could identify signatures of past pathogen exposure. The study used immunosequencing to profile the T cell repertoires of approximately 640 subjects and linked those repertoires to cytomegalovirus serostatus. Along with the roughly 710-subject first cohort, a separate validation cohort of over a hundred different subjects was used. To predict cytomegalovirus infection status, the study brought together high-throughput TCR immunosequencing, statistical association of individual TCRs with disease status, and machine learning. A later analysis re-examined previously published TCR beta repertoires from over 500 donors and added high-resolution HLA genotyping to investigate patterns of TCR occurrence. In the later analysis, no new phenotypic data were used to find candidate immune exposures; instead, reliance was placed on TCR beta sequences and their occurrence across donors. To decide whether each TCR beta V gene segment behaved as functional or pseudogenic, an earlier analysis of several hundred of the donors relied on high-throughput TCR beta sequencing. Donor age, sex, ethnicity and CMV serostatus were collected together with the repertoire data. A later genetic analysis used genome-wide SNP genotypes for about 65% of the roughly 700 donors, treating that subset as a discovery cohort. All discovery cohort repertoires had been generated on a single sequencing platform. Both class I and class II loci were covered by HLA typing, at four-digit resolution. Typing coverage varied by locus: roughly 629-630 donors for A, B, C, DRB1 and DQB1; more than 500 for DQA1; about 570 for DPA1; 400 to 480 for DPB1. Roughly five DR-DQ haplotypes were treated as single units for association and clustering because of strong linkage in the cohort. On average, roughly 200,000 unique TCR beta nucleotide sequences were sequenced per donor among a few hundred genotyped donors of the cohort, with about 17% of those sequences being non-productive.

Libraries came from the immunoSEQ multiplex PCR assay. The multiplex PCR relied on a mix of 60 forward primers for TCR Vbeta segments and 13 reverse primers for TCR Jbeta segments. The CDR3 region of rearranged TCR beta genes was amplified from genomic DNA by a multiplex PCR assay. The amplified TCR beta libraries were sequenced on the Illumina HiSeq System as 87-base-pair reads. The study's own analysis went as follows. A later analysis tallied 80 million to 95 million unique TCR beta chains across the 550 to 850 repertoires, and approximately 12 million of those chains were shared by two or more donors. Raw reads were error-corrected and collapsed into unique sequences with a nearest-neighbor algorithm that merged closely related sequences to remove PCR and sequencing errors. To assign V, D and J gene segments, CDR3 sequences were aligned to IMGT reference sequences. For a sequence to be retained, a match of at least six nucleotides to both a V gene segment and a J gene segment was required. Rearrangements were called productive when the CDR3 lacked stop codons and stayed in frame with V and J; all others were non-productive. CDR3 was defined according to IMGT convention as the region running from the second conserved V-encoded cysteine to the conserved J-encoded phenylalanine. The earlier analysis of about 570 of the donors excluded any sequence lacking an unambiguous match to a single V gene segment. In an earlier analysis of about 590 of the donors, a V segment was called functional when productive rearrangements were above 56.7%, and segregating when the standard deviation between donors exceeded 5%. A statistical classification framework was built to diagnose cytomegalovirus status from the catalog of TCR beta chain sequences. A later analysis assigned V and J genes by comparing TCR nucleotide sequences with IMGT/GENE-DB human TR gene sequences. A later analysis assigned CDR3 sequences and most-parsimonious VDJ recombination scenarios with the TCRdist pipeline. A later analysis defined each TCR beta chain by its CDR3 amino acid sequence plus V-gene family, and excluded reads lacking a unique V-gene family. As a way to deal with suspected cross-contamination and a sequencing artifact, a later analysis dropped approximately 590 nucleotide sequences that were highly shared and had low generation probability. For each public chain, a later analysis derived a clonal expansion index from normalized ranks of inferred template counts within each repertoire. In a later analysis, generation probabilities were computed with a VDJ recombination model fitted to out-of-frame rearrangements, and the resulting probabilities were checked against IGoR. In a later analysis, hypergeometric tests were used to score TCR-TCR, TCR-HLA and TCR-CMV co-occurrence, with a repertoire-size bias correction applied to TCR pairs. False discovery rates were estimated in a later analysis by permuting HLA or CMV assignments 20 times. In a later analysis, co-occurring TCRs were grouped with DBSCAN, and TCRdist sequence similarity was added when clustering was performed within HLA-allele-positive subsets. For co-occurrence clustering, repertoires with fewer than 30,000 or more than 120,000 public chains were excluded, along with four to six repertoires with anomalous nucleotide sharing. Entries here come from immuneACCESS through TCRdb and include only in-frame sequences with V and J called. Some clones fail to appear in such tables; in the studies checked, an unresolved V gene covers under half of the shortfall, and the cause of the remainder is unknown. That table furnishes V, J and clone size, whereas the DNA furnished D and trimming. The table for this sample lists 72,000 or so clones; about 68% of them were counted only once. The leading ten clones occupy 7% to 9.5% of the sample.

Results the study describes overall, beyond this receptor: The sequencing pipeline was judged likely to have produced a cluster of highly shared sequence variants as a technical artifact. Because the 87-base-pair reads could not distinguish some IMGT-functional V segments, including TRBV6-2 and TRBV6-3, those segments were excluded. A further reported finding was that TCR beta sequences accurately predicted the HLA-A and HLA-B alleles for most subjects in the first cohort. In a later analysis, HLA-associated TCR beta chains showed more clonal expansion and lower generation probabilities than non-associated chains that were equally common. Correlated functional status among segregating V segments might be attributable to linkage disequilibrium, but an unknown experimental factor could not be ruled out. An association between a missense DCLRE1C variant and V-gene and J-gene trimming of TCR beta chains was found in a later genetic analysis and replicated in an independent cohort. In both the original and validation cohorts, the classifier was reported to diagnose cytomegalovirus status with high specificity and sensitivity. The study listed approximately 160 TCR beta chains as associated with cytomegalovirus. A later analysis reported that several top co-occurrence clusters appeared linked to parvovirus B19, influenza, CMV and Epstein-Barr virus. A later analysis associated approximately 17,000 TCR beta sequences with specific HLA alleles at a false discovery rate of 0.05. Broadly in line with IMGT annotations, most TCR beta V segments showed up in productive rearrangements about 90% or about 30% of the time in an earlier analysis of around 600 of the donors. This cohort had only TCR beta chains sequenced, and the lack of alpha or paired-chain data limited which features could be detected. While some public TCRs were present in many individuals, most TCR sequences turned up only very rarely across donors. The authors suggested that the approach could potentially be extended to other disease states and immunological phenotypes. Three of the identified cytomegalovirus-associated TCR beta chains were confirmed in vitro to be specific for cytomegalovirus antigens. Sequencing depth was assumed to be roughly uniform across donors in the presence/absence analyses, though that assumption may not hold. HLA typing was unavailable for some donors at each locus, so association tests used only the typed subset. For the cohort, immune exposure information was limited to CMV serostatus. A later analysis found that most CMV-associated TCR beta chains appeared HLA-restricted, with HLA associations seemingly driven largely by CMV exposure. When HLA alleles, especially DR and DQ, strongly co-occurred, attributing TCR associations to individual alleles was difficult. Roughly 17 rarely observed V segments, including chromosome 9 orphons, were excluded from the earlier analysis of approximately 500 of the donors because counts were too low. According to a later analysis, TCR association rates differed among HLA loci, with DRB1 alleles showing the most associated TCRs and HLA-C alleles showing the fewest. In a later genetic analysis, fewer N-insertions in productive TCRs were reported among donors in an Asian-associated ancestry cluster than the approximately 710-donor mean.

The sample was PBMCs. The sequence derives from a woman in her 30s in good health and CMV-seropositive. Recombination linked TRBV4-1 to TRBJ2-1, with 7 central nucleotides matching TRBD2. CDR3 region: CASSQDVGATSRYNEQFF. Read as DNA, the sequence is TGCGCCAGCAGCCAAGATGTCGGTGCGACTAGCCGATACAATGAGCAGTTCTTC.